This entry features one T cell receptor (beta chain) sequence. The assay was immunoSEQ multiplex PCR, and TCRdb's table has in-frame clones only and misses some. The table records tens of thousands of clones, around 92% of them present only once. The data derive from a study of T cell changes during pregnancy in multiple sclerosis. Germline V lookup: CDR1 SGHTA, CDR2 FQGNSA. This CDR3 comprises 11 residues. With 5 bases removed from V and 6 bases from J, the gap between germline ends came to 8 bases. The receptor was derived from a female donor with multiple sclerosis, enrolled in a pregnancy study. Specimen: peripheral blood, collected before pregnancy. V usage is TRBV7-2 and J usage is TRBJ2-7; D gene uncertain. The CDR3 DNA reads as TGTGCCAGCAGCGCCCCCGGCGAGCAGTACTTC. It codes for CASSAPGEQYF. Complete variable domain (other parts from reference TRBV7-2 and TRBJ2-7): GAGVSQSPSNKVTEKGKDVELRCDPISGHTALYWYRQSLGQGLEFLIYFQGNSAPDKSGLPSDRFSAERTGGSVSTLTIQRTQQEDSAVYLCASSAPGEQYFGPGTRLTVT.